This T cell receptor (beta chain) is from a study of control samples from healthy donors and cancer patients. The CDR3 has 11 amino acids. Germline V gene data show CDR1 as MNHNY and CDR2 as SVGAGI (reference sequence). Trimming cost V 6 bases and J 10 bases, with 10 bases left between them. The repertoire was sequenced with immunoSEQ multiplex PCR; TCRdb's copy has only in-frame clones and lacks some. The table includes approximately 170,000 clones, 85% to 95% detected once. The V gene is TRBV6-6, the J gene TRBJ1-3; D unresolved. The sample taken for sequencing was blood. This sequence originates from a young man in good health. CDR3 amino acids: CASSPLETIYF. The CDR3, as DNA: TGTGCCAGCAGCCCCCTCGAGACCATATATTTT.